Below are 23 T cell receptor beta chains sequenced from a single sample in a study of T cells in Graves' hyperthyroidism and ophthalmopathy. TCR beta CDR3 sequences were amplified from RNA transcripts. Primed by the HTBI set, a first-round RT-PCR was run on the TCR CDR3. TCRdb re-called the multiplex PCR reads through MiXCR, storing one row per CDR3 protein. Of around 700,000 distinct CDR3 sequences in the sample, over 15% were seen once. The sample consisted of blood. The receptors stem from a woman aged 50 to 65 with Graves' hyperthyroidism that later progressed to Graves' ophthalmopathy.

The chain is built from TRBV20-1 and TRBJ1-6, with TRBD1 matching 7 bases. The germline V gene has CDR1 DFQATT and CDR2 SNEGSKA (reference sequence). V lost 0 bases, J lost 7 bases, and 15 bases stayed unmatched. This CDR3 is 18 amino acids long. The CDR3: CSARDGQGEERDNSPLHF. The CDR3 DNA sequence: TGCAGTGCTAGAGATGGGCAGGGGGAGGAAAGGGACAATTCACCCCTCCACTTT.

The rearrangement uses TRBV20-1 and TRBJ1-1; D ambiguous. The germline gives CDR1 DFQATT, CDR2 SNEGSKA (reference sequence). Trimming removed 3 bases from V and 5 bases from J, with 10 bases in between. CDR3 length equals 12 residues. CDR3 in amino acids: CSASAPSTEAFF. In nucleotides, the CDR3 is TGCAGTGCTAGCGCACCCAGTACTGAAGCTTTCTTT.

In this sample, this clonotype turned up many times. The chain recombines TRBV5-6 with TRBJ1-1, with D hard to call. CDR1 is SGHDT, CDR2 YYEEEE, per germline. The V end lost 4 bases, the J end lost 0 bases, and 16 bases lay between the germline ends. The length of the CDR3 is 16 residues. This CDR3 is CASSPGERRMNTEAFF. The DNA of the CDR3 is TGTGCCAGCAGCCCAGGAGAACGCCGCATGAACACTGAAGCTTTCTTT.

CDR3 residues: CASSLEGLHHNEQFF. CDR3 nucleotides: TGTGCCAGCAGCTTAGAGGGCCTCCACCACAATGAGCAGTTCTTC. This chain links TRBV7-6 with TRBJ2-1, with no clear D. Trimming removed 1 base from V and 5 bases from J, with 12 bases in between. Germline CDR1 SGHVS, CDR2 FNYEAQ. This CDR3 region has 15 residues. The entire variable domain, with the rest obtained from reference TRBV7-6 and TRBJ2-1, is as follows: GAGVSQSPRYKVTKRGQDVALRCDPISGHVSLYWYRQALGQGPEFLTYFNYEAQQDKSGLPNDRFSAERPEGSISTLTIQRTEQRDSAMYRCASSLEGLHHNEQFFGPGTRLTVL.

This clonotype was counted a few times. The chain combines TRBV6-1 with TRBJ1-1; possible D gene TRBD1, 6 bases. The CDR3 runs to 16 residues. V lost 6 bases, J lost 4 bases, and 21 bases lay in between. Germline CDR1 reads MNHNS; CDR2 reads SASEGT. CDR3 region: CASSQPQGSVTTEAFF. The CDR3 nucleotides read TGTGCCAGCAGCCAACCCCAGGGGAGCGTGACCACTGAAGCTTTCTTT.

The genes are TRBV12-3 or TRBV12-4 and TRBJ2-1; 11 nucleotides agree with TRBD1. The CDR3 is 19 amino acids. With 3 bases clipped from V and 2 bases from J, the junction kept 12 bases outside the gene matches. CDR3: CASSLGGQGVRGAYNEQFF. CDR3 bases: TGTGCCAGCAGTTTGGGGGGACAGGGGGTACGGGGCGCCTACAATGAGCAGTTCTTC.

This clonotype was counted only a few times. The chain joins TRBV7-9 to TRBJ2-7, with a weak D call TRBD2 (5 bases). The CDR3 is 14 amino acids. V was cut by 0 bases and J by 3 bases, with 9 bases left in between. CDR1 is SEHNR, CDR2 FQNEAQ, per germline (reference sequence). For the CDR3, the DNA is TGTGCCAGCAGCTTAGCCACGGCGGGCTACGAGCAGTACTTC. Protein: CASSLATAGYEQYF.

This clonotype was detected many times. CDR3 region: CASSFAGTKINEQFF. CDR3 DNA sequence: TGCGCCAGCAGCTTTGCCGGGACCAAAATCAATGAGCAGTTCTTC. The chain uses TRBV5-1 and TRBJ2-1, with D perhaps matching TRBD1 or TRBD2 (5 bases each). From germline, CDR1 is SGHRS and CDR2 YFSETQ. V lost 2 bases to trimming and J lost 6 bases, with 15 bases between them. This CDR3 comprises 15 residues.

The DNA for the CDR3 is TGTGCCAGCAGTGACCCGGGACAGGGTATTTCACCCCTCCACTTT. It is translated as CASSDPGQGISPLHF. The chain couples TRBV25-1 to TRBJ1-6; 9 bases fit TRBD1. This CDR3 comprises 15 residues. Looked up from germline, CDR1 is MGHDK and CDR2 is SYGVNS. The V segment lost 3 bases and the J segment 9 bases; nucleotides outside the gene matches: 6. Supplemented by reference TRBV25-1 and TRBJ1-6, the full variable domain reads EADIYQTPRYLVIGTGKKITLECSQTMGHDKMYWYQQDPGMELHLIHYSYGVNSTEKGDLSSESTVSRIRTEHFPLTLESARPSHTSQYLCASSDPGQGISPLHFGNGTRLTVT.

This clonotype was seen more than once but under ten times. The chain joins TRBV9 to TRBJ2-3; 14 nucleotides match TRBD2. The V gene's germline CDR1 is SGDLS and CDR2 YYNGEE. The CDR3 is 16 amino acids. J lost 4 bases, V lost 2 bases, and 3 bases had no gene match. DNA for the CDR3: TGTGCCAGCAGCGTGACTAGCGGGGGGGCGGCAGATACGCAGTATTTT. Its translation is CASSVTSGGAADTQYF.

This clonotype came up a few times. This sequence joins TRBV5-1 and TRBJ2-3; 10 bases align to TRBD2. Germline CDR1 is SGHRS and CDR2 is YFSETQ. This CDR3 has 16 amino acids. Germline trimming cut 2 bases from V and 6 bases from J; bases unmatched to any gene: 9. The CDR3 sequence is CASSLTQRGGLDTQYF. The CDR3 coding sequence is TGCGCCAGCAGCTTAACCCAGCGGGGGGGCCTGGATACGCAGTATTTT.

This clonotype has a count of ten or more. The chain has TRBV7-9 and TRBJ2-7, with no clear D. Germline CDR1 SEHNR, CDR2 FQNEAQ (reference sequence). Trimming cost V 7 bases and J 4 bases, with 11 bases left between them. The CDR3 totals 12 residues. CDR3: CASTPTGYEQYF. The CDR3, as DNA: TGTGCCAGCACCCCGACTGGATACGAGCAGTACTTC. Drawing the rest from reference TRBV7-9 and TRBJ2-7, the complete variable domain is DTGVSQNPRHKITKRGQNVTFRCDPISEHNRLYWYRQTLGQGPEFLTYFQNEAQLEKSRLLSDRFSAERPKGSFSTLEIQRTEQGDSAMYLCASTPTGYEQYFGPGTRLTVT.

This clonotype was counted many times. The chain is built from TRBV20-1 and TRBJ1-4; the D is unclear. The CDR3 totals 11 residues. Germline lookup yields CDR1 DFQATT and CDR2 SNEGSKA (reference sequence). Deletions cut 6 bases from V and 6 bases from J, with 8 bases between. As DNA, the CDR3 is TGCAGTGCGCCGGACTATGAAAAACTGTTTTTT. This gives the protein CSAPDYEKLFF.

This chain uses TRBV5-1 with TRBJ2-5, with 12 bases lining up with TRBD2. This CDR3 is built from 15 residues. V lost 4 bases and J lost 4; bases outside the gene matches: 5. Looked up from germline, CDR1 is SGHRS and CDR2 is YFSETQ. In nucleotides, the CDR3 is TGCGCCAGCAGCCCAGGACTAGCGGGAATAGAGACCCAGTACTTC. Translating gives CASSPGLAGIETQYF.

V and J are TRBV20-1 and TRBJ1-2; 7 bases map to TRBD1. The CDR3 consists of 14 residues. Unmatched junction bases numbered 7, after V lost 1 base and J lost 5 bases. Looked up from germline, CDR1 is DFQATT and CDR2 is SNEGSKA (reference sequence). The CDR3 sequence is CSARVRQGDYGYTF. The DNA for the CDR3 is TGCAGTGCTAGAGTAAGGCAGGGGGATTATGGCTACACCTTC.

This clonotype was observed at least ten times. The CDR3 spells CSARPQGFPEAFF. The CDR3 DNA sequence: TGCAGTGCTAGGCCACAGGGGTTCCCTGAAGCTTTCTTT. The V and J genes are TRBV20-1 and TRBJ1-1, with TRBD1 identical over 7 bases. V lost 3 bases, J lost 6 bases, and 7 bases stayed unmatched. Germline CDR1 and CDR2: DFQATT and SNEGSKA (reference sequence). The CDR3 sequence is 13 residues long.

J is TRBJ2-7 and V is TRBV6-2 or TRBV6-3; TRBD2 aligns across 10 bases. CDR3 length: 16 amino acids. J lost 2 bases, V lost 2 bases, and 6 bases had no gene match. Germline V CDR1 and CDR2: MNHEY, SVGEGT. DNA for the CDR3: TGTGCCAGCAGTTACGGGATAGCGGGGGGCCCCTACGAGCAGTACTTC. As protein: CASSYGIAGGPYEQYF.

This clonotype was recorded at least ten times. V gene TRBV20-1 combines with J gene TRBJ2-3; TRBD1 aligns across 9 bases. Trimming took 5 bases from V and 3 from J; bases not matched to a gene: 6. The CDR3 is 14 amino acids. Germline loops: CDR1 DFQATT, CDR2 SNEGSKA (reference sequence). CDR3 region: CSASEQGATDTQYF. Here the CDR3 DNA reads TGCAGTGCTTCCGAACAGGGGGCTACAGATACGCAGTATTTT.

In its sample, this clonotype was seen many times. This chain joins TRBV2 and TRBJ2-6, with a possible D match to TRBD2 (6 bases). Trimming cost V 4 bases and J 2 bases, with 9 bases left between them. Germline V CDR1 and CDR2: SNHLY, FYNNEI. This CDR3 spans 15 amino acids. The CDR3 loop reads CASSGGVPGANVLTF. The CDR3 bases are TGTGCCAGCAGTGGCGGGGTTCCTGGGGCCAACGTCCTGACTTTC.

This clonotype was picked up many times. The genes are TRBV20-1 and TRBJ2-3, with 11 bases identical to TRBD2. Germline assignment: CDR1 DFQATT and CDR2 SNEGSKA (reference sequence). V was pared by 7 bases and J by 0 bases, with 15 bases of the junction left unmatched. The CDR3 has 18 residues. The CDR3 protein is CSVTSLAGGHQSTDTQYF. DNA of the CDR3: TGCAGTGTCACAAGCCTAGCGGGGGGACACCAGAGCACAGATACGCAGTATTTT.

Only a few counts were recorded for this clonotype. This chain links TRBV11-3 with TRBJ2-1, with 13 positions matching TRBD2. The CDR3 is 16 residues long. The junction had 8 bases not matched to a gene; V was cut back by 5 bases and J by 7 bases. Germline V gene lookup returns CDR1 SGHNT and CDR2 YENEEA. The CDR3 region is CASSGRTSGGVNEQFF. CDR3 nucleotide sequence: TGTGCCAGCAGCGGCCGGACTAGCGGGGGTGTAAATGAGCAGTTCTTC.

In its sample, this clonotype was seen many times. V gene TRBV20-1 combines with J gene TRBJ2-1, with TRBD1 matching 10 bases. Per the germline V gene, CDR1 is DFQATT and CDR2 is SNEGSKA (reference sequence). Trimming cost V 6 bases and J 4 bases; bases outside gene matches: 9. The CDR3 is made up of 15 amino acids. The CDR3 is CSAISGTGDYNEQFF. In nucleotides, the CDR3 is TGCAGTGCCATCTCCGGGACAGGGGATTACAATGAGCAGTTCTTC.

This clonotype was observed a handful of times. The chain recombines TRBV27 with TRBJ2-7; D is perhaps TRBD2 (6 bases). The CDR3 contains 13 residues. Trimming pared 8 bases from V and 7 bases from J, leaving 18 bases between. Germline values: CDR1 MNHEY, CDR2 SMNVEV (reference sequence). CDR3 DNA sequence: TGTGCCAGCTGGCGGGATTTAATGGGAGAGCAGTACTTC. It codes for CASWRDLMGEQYF.